One sample yielded the 22 T cell receptor beta chains listed below, sequenced in a study of T cells in Graves' hyperthyroidism and ophthalmopathy. TCR beta CDR3 region amplification was performed from RNA transcripts. First-round RT-PCR with HTBI primers amplified the TCR CDR3 region. One entry per CDR3 protein results from TCRdb running MiXCR on the multiplex PCR reads. The repertoire consists of under 450,000 distinct CDR3 sequences, with roughly 15% occurring once and the leading ten covering around a third. The source material was blood. Receptors originate from a woman aged 25-40 years with Graves' hyperthyroidism that later progressed to Graves' ophthalmopathy.

The chain links TRBV10-3 to TRBJ2-6, with a weak D call TRBD1 (5 bases). This CDR3 has 15 residues. Germline V gives CDR1 ENHRY, CDR2 SYGVKD. V lost 3 bases and J 2 bases, leaving 8 bases between the germline ends. DNA of the CDR3: TGTGCCATCAGTGAAGGGGTCCCTGGGGCCAACGTCCTGACTTTC. It translates to CAISEGVPGANVLTF.

Many counts were recorded for this clonotype. The chain is built from TRBV12-3 or TRBV12-4 and TRBJ1-5, with 9 nucleotides matching TRBD1. The CDR3 contains 14 residues. V lost 3 bases to trimming and J lost 5 bases; unmatched junction nucleotides: 2. The CDR3 bases are TGTGCCAGCAGTTTGGGACAGGGTGATCAGCCCCAGCATTTT. The encoded protein is CASSLGQGDQPQHF.

This clonotype showed up many times. V is TRBV7-9 and J is TRBJ1-5, with TRBD1 identical over 7 bases. Germline V gene sequence: CDR1 SEHNR, CDR2 FQNEAQ (reference sequence). V dropped 5 bases and J dropped 11; count of bases not matched to a gene: 6. The CDR3 has 12 residues. The CDR3 DNA is TGTGCCAGCAGCAGACAGGGTTCCGCCCAGCATTTT. Its protein product is CASSRQGSAQHF.

The J gene is TRBJ2-7, the V gene TRBV12-3 or TRBV12-4; D might be TRBD1 or TRBD2, each matching 6 bases. The CDR3 extends over 17 amino acids. Trimming removed 3 bases at V and 6 bases at J, with 24 bases between. The CDR3 DNA follows: TGTGCCAGCAGTTTTGGCGGAGGGGGGCAGGGCTCGGTCGAGCAGTACTTC. This encodes CASSFGGGGQGSVEQYF.

This clonotype was seen repeatedly, ten times or more. The rearrangement joins TRBV9 to TRBJ2-3; D not certain. The CDR3 runs 12 residues. V lost 3 bases and J 6 bases, leaving 8 bases between the germline ends. Germline V lookup: CDR1 SGDLS, CDR2 YYNGEE. CDR3 nucleotide sequence: TGTGCCAGCAGCGGAGCTCGGGATACGCAGTATTTT. Its protein is CASSGARDTQYF.

This clonotype was seen many times. This chain links TRBV6-1 with TRBJ2-5; the D gene is possibly TRBD1 (6 bases). CDR1 and CDR2 from the germline V gene are MNHNS and SASEGT. V lost 5 bases, J lost 2 bases, and 12 bases lay in between. This CDR3 has 14 residues. The CDR3 protein is CASSPQTGQETQYF. In DNA, the CDR3 is TGTGCCAGCAGTCCCCAGACAGGACAAGAGACCCAGTACTTC.

This chain joins TRBV7-8 and TRBJ2-7, with D perhaps matching TRBD1 (5 bases). Deletions cut 8 bases from V and 3 bases from J, with 14 bases between. CDR1 is SGHVS, CDR2 FQNEAQ, per germline. The CDR3 is 13 residues long. The CDR3 protein is CASSPDQGYEQYF. The CDR3 DNA sequence: TGTGCCAGCTCCCCGGACCAGGGCTACGAGCAGTACTTC.

The chain employs TRBV12-3 or TRBV12-4 and TRBJ2-1, with 11 bases aligning to TRBD2. With 6 bases clipped from V and 8 bases from J, the junction kept 9 bases outside the gene matches. This CDR3 has 15 residues. The CDR3, as DNA: TGTGCCAGCAGCCCTAGCGGGAGGCCGTCTGATGAGCAGTTCTTC. Its translation is CASSPSGRPSDEQFF.

The sample holds a few counts of this clonotype. Sequence at one end of the junction differs from germline and may be a read error. The rearrangement uses TRBV28 and TRBJ1-6, with 10 bases matching TRBD1. The CDR3 runs to 15 residues. The germline CDR1 and CDR2 sequences are MDHEN and SYDVKM. The CDR3 DNA is TGTGCCACCTCCAACCGGGACAGGGGTAATTCACCCTTCCACTTT. Its translation is CATSNRDRGNSPFHF.

J is TRBJ2-1 and V is TRBV14, with 7 positions matching TRBD1. V lost 1 base and J lost 7; bases outside the gene matches: 10. The CDR3 runs to 16 residues. In germline, CDR1 is SGHDN, CDR2 FVKESK. The CDR3, as DNA: TGTGCCAGCAGCCAAGTGGTGGGACAGAGATTAAATGAGCAGTTCTTC. It encodes CASSQVVGQRLNEQFF.

The rearrangement links TRBV18 to TRBJ1-1; TRBD1 aligns across 8 bases. Per the germline V gene, CDR1 is KGHSH and CDR2 is LQKENI. The CDR3 totals 16 residues. J was trimmed by 1 base and V by 2 bases; bases with no gene match: 6. DNA of the CDR3: TGTGCCAGCTCACCAAACCCAGGGGGCGGGAACACTGAAGCTTTCTTT. Translation gives CASSPNPGGGNTEAFF.

The rearrangement uses TRBV2 and TRBJ2-2; D is perhaps TRBD1 (5 bases). The germline gives CDR1 SNHLY, CDR2 FYNNEI. V was clipped by 7 bases and J by 3 bases, with 15 bases between them. CDR3 length: 15 amino acids. CDR3 bases: TGTGCCAGCAACCAGGGTTTCTACGACACCGGGGAGCTGTTTTTT. It codes for CASNQGFYDTGELFF.

There are a few counts of this clonotype. V usage is TRBV9 and J usage is TRBJ2-5; D call uncertain. Trimming pared 0 bases from V and 5 bases from J, leaving 11 bases between. This CDR3 has 14 residues. In germline, CDR1 is SGDLS, CDR2 YYNGEE. In nucleotides, the CDR3 is TGTGCCAGCAGCGTAGACGCAGATGGGGAGACCCAGTACTTC. It specifies CASSVDADGETQYF. Looking up the rest from reference TRBV9 and TRBJ2-5 gives the full variable domain: DSGVTQTPKHLITATGQRVTLRCSPRSGDLSVYWYQQSLDQGLQFLIQYYNGEERAKGNILERFSAQQFPDLHSELNLSSLELGDSALYFCASSVDADGETQYFGPGTRLLVL.

This clonotype was found many times. V is TRBV10-1 and J is TRBJ2-2; D tentatively fits TRBD1 or TRBD2 (5 bases each). This CDR3 is 14 amino acids long. The V and J ends lost 7 bases and 4 bases respectively, with 13 bases between them. Germline CDR1 reads WNHNN; CDR2 reads SYGVQD (reference sequence). The CDR3 region is CASTKGPSTGELFF. The CDR3 bases are TGCGCCAGCACCAAGGGACCGAGCACCGGGGAGCTGTTTTTT.

This clonotype has more than one count but fewer than ten. The CDR3 coding sequence is TGTGCCAGTAGAAGCTTGAATCAGCCCCAGCATTTT. Translating gives CASRSLNQPQHF. The genes are TRBV19 and TRBJ1-5; no firm D call. The CDR3 loop spans 12 amino acids. V lost 6 bases and J lost 4, with 7 bases in between. Per germline, CDR1 LNHDA and CDR2 SQIVND (reference sequence). The complete variable domain, with remaining parts taken from reference TRBV19 and TRBJ1-5, reads DGGITQSPKYLFRKEGQNVTLSCEQNLNHDAMYWYRQDPGQGLRLIYYSQIVNDFQKGDIAEGYSVSREKKESFPLTVTSAQKNPTAFYLCASRSLNQPQHFGDGTRLSIL.

In this sample, this clonotype turned up a few times. The J gene is TRBJ1-1, the V gene TRBV20-1; D is unclear. Germline CDR1 is DFQATT and CDR2 is SNEGSKA (reference sequence). The V and J ends lost 0 bases and 4 bases respectively, with 6 bases between them. This CDR3 has 12 amino acids. As DNA, the CDR3 is TGCAGTGCTAGAGACGTCGGCACTGAAGCTTTCTTT. Amino acids: CSARDVGTEAFF.

As concerns this clonotype: A read error may produce the germline difference seen at one junction end. The chain carries TRBV5-1 and TRBJ2-5; 7 bases are shared with TRBD2. The length of the CDR3 is 14 residues. Per germline, CDR1 SGHRS and CDR2 YFSETQ. This CDR3 is CASSGTATVETQYF. In DNA form, the CDR3 reads TGTGCCAGCAGCGGGACCGCCACGGTCGAGACCCAGTACTTC. Drawing the rest from reference TRBV5-1 and TRBJ2-5, the complete variable domain is KAGVTQTPRYLIKTRGQQVTLSCSPISGHRSVSWYQQTPGQGLQFLFEYFSETQRNKGNFPGRFSGRQFSNSRSEMNVSTLELGDSALYLCASSGTATVETQYFGPGTRLLVL.

At least ten counts were recorded for this clonotype. V and J are TRBV10-3 and TRBJ2-7; D is possibly TRBD1 (5 bases). Germline values: CDR1 ENHRY, CDR2 SYGVKD. V dropped 0 bases and J dropped 4 bases, with 10 bases sitting between them. The CDR3 spans 14 residues. CDR3 sequence (DNA): TGTGCCATCAGTGAGTCTGTGGGGCAGTACGAGCAGTACTTC. Residues: CAISESVGQYEQYF.

The sample holds many counts of this clonotype. The chain is built from TRBV2 and TRBJ2-7, with D possibly called TRBD1 or TRBD2 (5 bases each). Looked up from germline, CDR1 is SNHLY and CDR2 is FYNNEI. The CDR3 runs to 15 residues. V lost 3 bases to trimming and J lost 2 bases, with 14 bases between them. CDR3 sequence reads: CASSDPGTAPYEQYF. For the CDR3, the DNA is TGTGCCAGCAGTGACCCCGGGACGGCACCCTACGAGCAGTACTTC.

This clonotype was seen once. The chain couples TRBV12-3 or TRBV12-4 to TRBJ1-6, with D hard to call. V shed 6 bases and J shed 8 bases, with 14 bases lying between them. The length of the CDR3 is 14 residues. CDR3 in amino acids: CASRLQNGDSPLHF. The CDR3 DNA reads as TGTGCCAGCAGGTTACAGAACGGGGATTCACCCCTCCACTTT.

At least ten counts were recorded for this clonotype. This rearrangement joins TRBV3-1 to TRBJ2-2; 11 nucleotides match TRBD1. V shed 4 bases and J 6 bases; nucleotides not matched to a gene: 4. Germline V lookup: CDR1 LGHDT, CDR2 YNNKEL (reference sequence). CDR3 length equals 15 residues. CDR3 amino acids: CASSPRTGGPGELFF. The CDR3 nucleotides read TGTGCCAGCAGCCCCAGGACAGGGGGCCCCGGGGAGCTGTTTTTT. Complete variable domain (other parts from reference TRBV3-1 and TRBJ2-2): DTAVSQTPKYLVTQMGNDKSIKCEQNLGHDTMYWYKQDSKKFLKIMFSYNNKELIINETVPNRFSPKSPDKAHLNLHINSLELGDSAVYFCASSPRTGGPGELFFGEGSRLTVL.

The chain uses TRBV6-4 and TRBJ2-3; TRBD2 agrees at 16 bases. The V gene end was trimmed by 5 bases and the J gene end by 10 bases; junction bases not matched to a gene: 18. CDR1 MRHNA and CDR2 SNTAGT come from the germline V gene. This CDR3 has 19 amino acids. CDR3 DNA sequence: TGTGCCAGCAGTAATCTCCCGGGGACTAGCGGGAGGGCCAGGGATGCGCAGTATTTT. This sequence encodes CASSNLPGTSGRARDAQYF.